Below, one TCR beta chain is given with its context. Antigen specificity is unknown. CDR1 LNHNV and CDR2 YYDKDF come from the germline V gene (reference sequence). V shed 0 bases and J shed 6 bases, with 15 bases lying between them. CDR3 length: 16 amino acids. This entry comes from a study of pediatric ulcerative colitis. Regarding the study as a whole: Repertoires came from total lymphocyte DNA, not specific subsets.

Clones were read by immunoSEQ multiplex PCR, and TCRdb kept only the in-frame ones, dropping some. The data hold some 14,000 clones, with 80% to 90% observed a single time. This receptor was identified in a boy aged 10-17 years with moderate ulcerative colitis. Input material: blood. V is TRBV15 and J is TRBJ1-5; D is possibly TRBD1 (6 bases). CDR3 loop: CATSRDLQQGSQPQHF. Written as DNA, the CDR3 is TGTGCCACCAGCAGAGATCTGCAACAGGGAAGTCAGCCCCAGCATTTT.